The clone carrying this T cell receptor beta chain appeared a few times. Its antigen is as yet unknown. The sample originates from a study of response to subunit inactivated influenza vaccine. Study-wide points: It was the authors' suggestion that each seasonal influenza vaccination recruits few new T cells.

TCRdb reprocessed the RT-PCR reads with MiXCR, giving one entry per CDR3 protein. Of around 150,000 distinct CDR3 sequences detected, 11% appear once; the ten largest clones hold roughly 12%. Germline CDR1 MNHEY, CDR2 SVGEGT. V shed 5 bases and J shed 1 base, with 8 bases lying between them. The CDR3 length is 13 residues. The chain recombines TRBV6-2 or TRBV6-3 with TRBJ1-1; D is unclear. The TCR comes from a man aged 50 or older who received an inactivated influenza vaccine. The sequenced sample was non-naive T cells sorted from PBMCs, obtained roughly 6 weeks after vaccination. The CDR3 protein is CASSGAGNTEAFF. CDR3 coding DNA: TGTGCCAGCAGTGGCGCAGGGAACACTGAAGCTTTCTTT.